The T cell receptor beta chain under discussion was sequenced for a study of glioma-infiltrating T cells after dendritic cell vaccination. Primers: 60 V beta forward and 13 J beta reverse. Method: immunoSEQ multiplex PCR; TCRdb's copy keeps in-frame clones and lacks some. The data show about 92,000 clones, 70% to 90% seen once. Patients had residual fresh-frozen tumor tissue and more than two years of survival data. This CDR3 is built from 15 residues. Unmatched junction bases numbered 2, after V lost 3 bases and J lost 5 bases. Per germline, CDR1 SGHDT and CDR2 YYEEEE. The material was blood, obtained before dendritic cell vaccination. This sequence joins TRBV5-6 and TRBJ2-3; 14 bases agree with TRBD2. This clonotype was obtained from a human donor with glioblastoma. The CDR3 nucleotides read TGTGCCAGCAGCTCCGGGACTAGCGGGAGAGATACGCAGTATTTT. This sequence encodes CASSSGTSGRDTQYF.